The 10 T cell receptor beta chains presented below share a single source sample, sequenced in a study of tumor-infiltrating lymphocytes in primary liver carcinoma. TCR beta cDNA was prepared out of 500 ng total RNA by means of a constant-region primer. Amplification in three nested multiplex PCR rounds with slightly modified ARM-PCR gave rise to TCR beta libraries. A C-beta reverse primer was combined with TRBV1-TRBV30 forward primers in the first two PCR rounds, and each round had approximately 9 cycles. TCRdb processed the multiplex PCR reads anew with MiXCR; each CDR3 protein has one entry. The sample comprises about 180,000 distinct CDR3 sequences, about 55% of which are singletons, and around 74% rests with the top ten. Germline DNA was also extracted, and blood RNA derived from unsorted whole blood. Material: peripheral blood. All receptors come from a man between 40 and 49 years old with primary liver carcinoma and hepatitis B virus infection.

The sample holds one count of this clonotype. At one boundary the junction diverges from the germline segment, which might be a read error. This rearrangement joins TRBV11-2 to TRBJ2-1, with 8 bases fitting TRBD2. The CDR3 sequence is 14 residues long. The V gene's germline CDR1 is SGHAT and CDR2 FQNNGV. The CDR3: CPSSYSGVYNEQFF. The CDR3 region has the DNA TGTCCCAGCAGTTATAGCGGGGTATACAATGAGCAGTTCTTC.

This clonotype was counted a single time. A much larger clone differs by one base, so this may be a read error. The chain is built from TRBV11-2 and TRBJ1-2, with D uncertain. This CDR3 is 16 amino acids long. The V end was cut by 4 bases, the J end by 6 bases, with 21 bases between. The V gene's germline CDR1 is SGHAT and CDR2 FQNNGV. The CDR3 nucleotides read TGTGCCAGCAGCTCTCAAGTCTCGCAGGAACGTAATGGCTACACCTTC. Amino acids: CASSSQVSQERNGYTF.

This clonotype was detected once. One end of the junction does not line up with germline, which may come from a read error. The V and J genes are TRBV11-2 and TRBJ1-5; D may be TRBD1 (5 bases). This CDR3 has 14 amino acids. Germline V lookup: CDR1 SGHAT, CDR2 FQNNGV. The CDR3 nucleotides read TGTGCCAGCAGCTTGGTTGACAGCAACCAGCCCCAGCATTTT. The encoded protein is CASSLVDSNQPQHF.

A few counts support this clonotype. The chain is built from TRBV6-5 and TRBJ2-7; a possible D gene is TRBD2 (6 bases). The CDR3 covers 15 residues. The germline gives CDR1 MNHEY, CDR2 SVGAGI. Trimming pared 6 bases from V and 2 bases from J, leaving 17 bases between. CDR3 protein: CASSGGASTPYEQYF. CDR3 nucleotides: TGTGCCAGCAGCGGGGGAGCTAGCACCCCCTACGAGCAGTACTTC.

This sequence joins TRBV5-4 and TRBJ2-3; D not certain. Germline values: CDR1 SGHNT, CDR2 YYREEE (reference sequence). V lost 2 bases and J lost 4, with 14 bases in between. This CDR3 contains 15 residues. The CDR3 loop reads CASSLGPTMADTQYF. In DNA, the CDR3 is TGTGCCAGCAGCTTAGGTCCTACCATGGCAGATACGCAGTATTTT. Based on the CDR3 plus reference TRBV5-4 and TRBJ2-3, the full variable domain is ETGVTQSPTHLIKTRGQQVTLRCSSQSGHNTVSWYQQALGQGPQFIFQYYREEENGRGNFPPRFSGLQFPNYSSELNVNALELDDSALYLCASSLGPTMADTQYFGPGTRLTVL.

This clonotype has more than one count but fewer than ten. The chain joins TRBV10-3 to TRBJ2-7; 10 bases are shared with TRBD1. Trimming took 2 bases from V and 6 from J; bases not matched to a gene: 4. Germline V gene data show CDR1 as ENHRY and CDR2 as SYGVKD. The CDR3 sequence is 14 residues long. CDR3 sequence: CAISEGQGGVEQYF. CDR3 bases: TGTGCCATCAGTGAGGGACAGGGGGGGGTCGAGCAGTACTTC.

This clonotype was found a few times. The genes are TRBV28 and TRBJ1-2; D perhaps matches TRBD1 (6 bases). The germline V gene encodes CDR1 MDHEN and CDR2 SYDVKM. The CDR3 loop spans 13 amino acids. Trimming took 6 bases from V and 8 from J, leaving 16 bases between them. The CDR3 here is CASSRTVIGGYTF. The CDR3 bases are TGTGCCAGCAGCAGGACAGTAATAGGGGGCTACACCTTC.

The count of this clonotype is one. This chain connects TRBV11-2 to TRBJ1-1; D gene uncertain. The V gene lost 0 bases and the J gene lost 4 bases, with 3 bases spanning the gap. This CDR3 is 12 amino acids long. Per the germline V gene, CDR1 is SGHAT and CDR2 is FQNNGV. CDR3: CASSLELTEAFF. The CDR3 DNA is TGTGCCAGCAGCTTAGAACTCACTGAAGCTTTCTTT. Full variable domain (remainder filled in from reference TRBV11-2 and TRBJ1-1): EAGVAQSPRYKIIEKRQSVAFWCNPISGHATLYWYQQILGQGPKLLIQFQNNGVVDDSQLPKDRFSAERLKGVDSTLKIQPAKLEDSAVYLCASSLELTEAFFGQGTRLTVV.

CDR3 residues: CASNPVGGHDLWGTEAFF. In DNA form, the CDR3 reads TGTGCCAGCAACCCAGTTGGGGGACATGACCTTTGGGGCACTGAAGCTTTCTTT. The V and J genes are TRBV11-2 and TRBJ1-1; perhaps TRBD1 as D (6 bases). CDR3 length equals 18 residues. CDR1 is SGHAT, CDR2 FQNNGV, per germline. Trimming shortened V by 7 bases and J by 4 bases, and 28 bases separated the two germline ends.

This clonotype was seen only a few times. This chain uses TRBV6-5 with TRBJ2-7; 7 bases agree with TRBD1. The ends lost 5 bases at V and 2 bases at J; junction bases unmatched: 6. CDR1 MNHEY and CDR2 SVGAGI come from the germline V gene. The CDR3 has 14 residues. DNA for the CDR3: TGTGCCAGCAGTCGATCTCAGGGGGCCTACGAGCAGTACTTC. It translates to CASSRSQGAYEQYF.